The present T cell receptor beta chain was sequenced within a study of response to subunit inactivated influenza vaccine (dated by TCRdb to 2016 to 2019). Describing the broader study: Deep quantitative profiling of the T cell receptor repertoire was used in the study to follow responses to a trivalent subunit inactivated influenza vaccine.

As encoded in the germline V gene, CDR1 is SGHTA while CDR2 is FQGNSA. Counted from cysteine to phenylalanine, this CDR3 has 13 amino acids. The CDR3 DNA has 39 bases and is translated from base 1. The germline ends are 4 bases apart after V is trimmed by 1 base and J by 1 base. Paper-wide results and their limitations: The authors proposed that each seasonal influenza vaccination may bring in only a limited number of new T cells.

Receptors were amplified or captured by RT-PCR. Sequencing instrument: Illumina HiSeq 2500. The public reads were reanalyzed by TCRdb: fastp trimming at Q25, MiXCR alignment, in-frame beta chains only. A single entry per CDR3 protein holds the most common genes and DNA from its merged rows. In this sample the table shows about 620,000 distinct CDR3 sequences, 12% of which occur a single time. Jointly, the top ten make up roughly a tenth of the sample. Many counts were recorded for this clonotype. Its recognized antigen is unknown. Base qualities were left out, and no much larger clone turns up one base away.

Sequencing was performed on PBMCs from blood, taken on the day of vaccination. The sequence joins TRBV7-2 to TRBJ2-5, with no confident D gene call. The receptor's source is a man aged 50-60 years who received an inactivated influenza vaccine. Donor details come from another sample of the same person, matched by shared clones. The CDR3 is CASSLVGQETQYF. The nucleotide sequence reads as follows: TGTGCCAGCAGCTTAGTCGGCCAAGAGACCCAGTACTTC.